This T cell receptor (beta chain) derives from a study of cytomegalovirus exposure and HLA in healthy donors. The V and J ends lost 5 bases and 2 bases respectively, with 10 bases between them. Germline-derived CDR1 and CDR2 are LNHDA and SQIVND (reference sequence). The CDR3 is 13 amino acids. PCR involved 60 Vbeta and 13 Jbeta primers. The assay was immunoSEQ multiplex PCR, and TCRdb's table has in-frame clones only and misses some. The repertoire holds under 200,000 clones, with 82% as singletons. This receptor was identified in a woman in her forties or fifties in good health and CMV-seronegative. The gene calls are TRBV19 and TRBJ2-7; tentative D call: TRBD2 (5 bases). Sequenced material: PBMCs. CDR3 region: CASSPGNTYEQYF. CDR3 bases: TGTGCCAGTAGTCCCGGGAACACCTACGAGCAGTACTTC.